Included here is one T cell receptor (beta chain) sequence, with context. This sample was included in a study of cytomegalovirus exposure and HLA in healthy donors. The CDR3 contains 16 residues. It was with 60 Vbeta and 13 Jbeta primers that the PCR ran. Sequenced by immunoSEQ multiplex PCR; TCRdb stores in-frame clones only, minus some. The top ten clones hold more than 1.5% of a sample with 150,000 to 200,000 clones, about 81% of them seen once. The sample comprised PBMCs. This receptor was identified in a man younger than 30 in good health and CMV-seronegative. The chain is built from TRBV21-1 and TRBJ2-5; the table's D call, TRBD2, was not checked against the DNA. TRBV21-1 corresponds to a pseudogene. CDR3 protein: CASSKDILAKKETQYF. CDR3 bases: TGTGCCAGCAGCAAGGATATACTAGCGAAAAAAGAGACCCAGTACTTC.